This passage covers 25 T cell receptor beta chains from one sample sequenced in a study of T cells after yellow fever vaccination. MiXCR was run by TCRdb on the 5' RACE reads, yielding one entry per CDR3 protein. The repertoire holds about 330,000 distinct CDR3 sequences, with 6.8% as singletons. The sample consisted of PBMCs, taken 35 to 50 days after the first yellow fever vaccination. Every receptor here comes from a man aged 18 to 30 who received the YFV17D yellow fever vaccine.

A word on this clonotype: A read error may be the cause here, since a much bigger clone is one base away. The chain links TRBV4-3 to TRBJ1-5, with a weak D call TRBD1 (5 bases). CDR3 length: 13 residues. The germline V gene encodes CDR1 LGHNA and CDR2 YSLEER. The CDR3 reads CARSQLQGKPQHF. DNA of the CDR3: TGCGCCAGGAGCCAATTGCAGGGTAAACCCCAGCATTTT.

This clonotype appeared many times. The gene calls are TRBV20-1 and TRBJ2-2; either TRBD1 or TRBD2 may fit D (6 bases each). CDR3 size: 14 residues. V dropped 3 bases and J dropped 1 base, with 9 bases sitting between them. CDR1 is DFQATT, CDR2 SNEGSKA, per germline (reference sequence). The CDR3 sequence is CSASGGQNTGELFF. The CDR3 region has the DNA TGCAGTGCTAGCGGGGGCCAGAACACCGGGGAGCTGTTTTTT.

The J gene is TRBJ1-1, the V gene TRBV20-1; D not certain. Germline-derived CDR1 and CDR2 are DFQATT and SNEGSKA (reference sequence). The CDR3 is 16 amino acids. V was trimmed by 0 bases and J by 5 bases, leaving 19 bases between them. CDR3 residues: CSARDLWADPPTEAFF. CDR3 DNA: TGCAGTGCTAGAGATCTGTGGGCTGACCCCCCGACTGAAGCTTTCTTT.

This clonotype was found a few times. The chain has TRBV3-1 and TRBJ2-5; D gene ambiguous. Deletions cut 2 bases from V and 0 bases from J, with 1 base between. This CDR3 contains 12 residues. Germline values: CDR1 LGHDT, CDR2 YNNKEL (reference sequence). CDR3 coding DNA: TGTGCCAGCAGCCAAAACCAAGAGACCCAGTACTTC. It translates to CASSQNQETQYF.

The gene calls are TRBV29-1 and TRBJ1-1, with D possibly TRBD1 on 5 matching bases. The CDR3 covers 13 residues. The germline V and J ends were trimmed by 6 bases and 0 bases, with 11 bases remaining between them. Germline assignment: CDR1 SQVTM and CDR2 ANQGSEA. The CDR3 coding sequence is TGCAGCGTAGCTTACAGGCTGAACACTGAAGCTTTCTTT. It codes for CSVAYRLNTEAFF.

DNA for the CDR3: TGTGCCAGTTCGACTAGCGGGACCGGGGAGCTGTTTTTT. Translating gives CASSTSGTGELFF. The V gene is TRBV28, the J gene TRBJ2-2; 10 nucleotides line up with TRBD2. Unmatched junction bases numbered 3, after V lost 9 bases and J lost 5 bases. The CDR3 has 13 amino acids. Germline CDR1 reads MDHEN; CDR2 reads SYDVKM.

This clonotype was detected many times. This rearrangement joins TRBV9 to TRBJ2-3; 8 bases are shared with TRBD1. CDR3 length equals 17 residues. J gave up 7 bases and V 0 bases, and 13 bases lay outside the gene matches. Germline loops: CDR1 SGDLS, CDR2 YYNGEE. CDR3 sequence (DNA): TGTGCCAGCAGCGTAGCTCCCGGGACAGGAGCGAGCCATACGCAGTATTTT. This translates into CASSVAPGTGASHTQYF.

This clonotype was counted between two and nine times. V is TRBV7-6 and J is TRBJ2-7; possible D gene TRBD2, 6 bases. V was cut by 5 bases and J by 2 bases, with 16 bases left in between. The V gene's germline CDR1 is SGHVS and CDR2 FNYEAQ. The CDR3 runs to 15 residues. The CDR3 loop is CASSRSGGTTYEQYF. The DNA for the CDR3 is TGTGCCAGCAGCCGTAGCGGCGGGACGACCTACGAGCAGTACTTC.

This clonotype was recorded a few times. The rearrangement links TRBV11-2 to TRBJ1-4, with 7 bases fitting TRBD1. The CDR3 sequence is 15 residues long. CDR1 is SGHAT, CDR2 FQNNGV, per germline. V was clipped by 7 bases and J by 8 bases; unmatched bases: 13. The CDR3 DNA follows: TGTGCCAGCACCCCGTATGGGACAGATTACGAAAAACTGTTTTTT. It codes for CASTPYGTDYEKLFF.

This clonotype was seen more than once but under ten times. The gene calls are TRBV12-3 or TRBV12-4 and TRBJ2-5; no firm D call. There are 13 residues in the CDR3. Trimming left V 2 bases short and J 2 bases short, with 6 bases between. The CDR3 here is CASSLHLQETQYF. CDR3 sequence (DNA): TGTGCCAGCAGTTTACACTTACAAGAGACCCAGTACTTC.

At least ten counts were recorded for this clonotype. The chain uses TRBV4-3 and TRBJ1-2, with 7 bases matching TRBD1. V shed 0 bases, J shed 8 bases, and the junction held 12 bases outside the gene matches. The germline gives CDR1 LGHNA, CDR2 YSLEER. This CDR3 has 16 residues. This CDR3 reads CASSQDRGQGEEGYTF. CDR3 DNA: TGCGCCAGCAGCCAAGATAGGGGGCAGGGGGAAGAGGGCTACACCTTC.

This chain uses TRBV5-1 with TRBJ1-2, with unresolved D. This CDR3 region has 12 residues. Trimming shortened V by 3 bases and J by 8 bases, and 11 bases separated the two germline ends. Germline V lookup: CDR1 SGHRS, CDR2 YFSETQ. CDR3 in amino acids: CASSSGSLGYTF. Written as DNA, the CDR3 is TGCGCCAGCAGCTCCGGGTCTTTGGGCTACACCTTC.

This clonotype has ten or more counts. The CDR3 nucleotides are TGTGCCAGTACGTTCGAGGGAGGGGGACATAGGGCAGCTTTCTTT. Its protein is CASTFEGGGHRAAFF. The chain joins TRBV7-2 to TRBJ1-1, with D possibly matching TRBD1 (6 bases). V gave up 9 bases and J gave up 10 bases, with 27 bases separating them. Looked up from germline, CDR1 is SGHTA and CDR2 is FQGNSA. CDR3 length equals 15 residues.

This clonotype was detected only a few times. The chain links TRBV6-1 to TRBJ2-1; a weak D match, TRBD1 (6 bases). The CDR3 runs 16 residues. The germline V and J ends were trimmed by 5 bases and 3 bases, with 17 bases remaining between them. CDR1 and CDR2 from the germline V gene are MNHNS and SASEGT. CDR3 nucleotides: TGTGCCAGCAGTACGCACCAGGGGAATGGCTACAATGAGCAGTTCTTC. As protein: CASSTHQGNGYNEQFF.

V usage is TRBV4-3 and J usage is TRBJ2-7; D gene ambiguous. V shed 0 bases and J shed 5 bases, with 11 bases lying between them. The CDR3 is made up of 14 amino acids. Germline CDR1 is LGHNA and CDR2 is YSLEER. CDR3 sequence: CASSQDTALDEQYF. Here the CDR3 DNA reads TGCGCCAGCAGCCAAGACACGGCTTTGGACGAGCAGTACTTC.

The V gene is TRBV11-2, the J gene TRBJ1-3; D might be TRBD1 (5 bases). Trimming shortened V by 5 bases and J by 4 bases, and 18 bases separated the two germline ends. CDR3 length equals 16 residues. CDR1 and CDR2 from the germline V gene are SGHAT and FQNNGV. The CDR3 is CASSRTGTSMGNTIYF. CDR3 coding DNA: TGTGCCAGCAGCCGGACCGGGACCTCGATGGGAAACACCATATATTTT.

The V and J genes are TRBV24-1 and TRBJ1-1, with D perhaps matching TRBD1 (6 bases). This CDR3 contains 17 residues. Germline CDR1 and CDR2: KGHDR and SFDVKD. With 4 bases removed from V and 3 bases from J, the gap between germline ends came to 20 bases. CDR3 residues: CATSDPRQVVGYTEAFF. The CDR3 coding sequence is TGTGCCACCAGTGACCCCCGACAGGTGGTTGGGTACACTGAAGCTTTCTTT.

The sample holds many counts of this clonotype. The rearrangement links TRBV7-2 to TRBJ2-2; 10 bases agree with TRBD1. This CDR3 region has 15 residues. The junction had 8 bases not matched to a gene; V was cut back by 7 bases and J by 6 bases. Germline CDR1 is SGHTA and CDR2 is FQGNSA. Here the CDR3 reads CASTVGQGSSGELFF. The CDR3, as DNA: TGTGCCAGCACCGTGGGACAGGGGTCTTCCGGGGAGCTGTTTTTT. The complete variable domain, with remaining parts taken from reference TRBV7-2 and TRBJ2-2, reads GAGVSQSPSNKVTEKGKDVELRCDPISGHTALYWYRQSLGQGLEFLIYFQGNSAPDKSGLPSDRFSAERTGGSVSTLTIQRTQQEDSAVYLCASTVGQGSSGELFFGEGSRLTVL.

This clonotype has just a few counts. The V and J genes are TRBV28 and TRBJ2-3, with D hard to call. CDR1 is MDHEN, CDR2 SYDVKM, per germline. Deletions cut 7 bases from V and 6 bases from J, with 17 bases between. The CDR3 length is 14 residues. The CDR3: CASTTSAIVDTQYF. The CDR3 DNA follows: TGTGCCAGCACAACCTCCGCCATAGTGGATACGCAGTATTTT. Looking up the rest from reference TRBV28 and TRBJ2-3 gives the full variable domain: DVKVTQSSRYLVKRTGEKVFLECVQDMDHENMFWYRQDPGLGLRLIYFSYDVKMKEKGDIPEGYSVSREKKERFSLILESASTNQTSMYLCASTTSAIVDTQYFGPGTRLTVL.

The sample holds many counts of this clonotype. The V and J genes are TRBV2 and TRBJ1-5; 8 bases map to TRBD1. The CDR3 spans 15 residues. Germline assignment: CDR1 SNHLY and CDR2 FYNNEI. The ends lost 2 bases at V and 11 bases at J; junction bases unmatched: 11. This CDR3 is CASSEWETGASTQHF. CDR3 nucleotide sequence: TGTGCCAGCAGTGAATGGGAGACAGGGGCCTCTACCCAGCATTTT.

This clonotype has a handful of counts. The CDR3 region is CASTPGGGGNQPQHF. The CDR3 DNA reads TGTGCCAGCACCCCAGGGGGGGGCGGCAATCAGCCCCAGCATTTT. This chain links TRBV7-8 with TRBJ1-5; 7 bases fit TRBD1. Germline V gene lookup returns CDR1 SGHVS and CDR2 FQNEAQ. Trimming at V came to 7 bases and at J to 2 bases, leaving 8 bases not matched to a gene. This CDR3 comprises 15 residues.

The chain links TRBV27 to TRBJ1-5; TRBD1 is a possible D gene (5 bases). The CDR3 covers 12 residues. V lost 8 bases and J 6 bases, leaving 11 bases between the germline ends. Germline-derived CDR1 and CDR2 are MNHEY and SMNVEV (reference sequence). CDR3: CASQGVGQPQHF. CDR3 coding DNA: TGTGCCAGCCAGGGTGTGGGTCAGCCCCAGCATTTT.

The V and J genes are TRBV7-2 and TRBJ2-1; 9 nucleotides agree with TRBD2. This CDR3 region has 15 residues. Germline trimming cut 3 bases from V and 5 bases from J; bases unmatched to any gene: 5. Germline CDR1 reads SGHTA; CDR2 reads FQGNSA. The CDR3 sequence is CASSFRGGADNEQFF. The CDR3 nucleotides are TGTGCCAGCAGCTTCCGCGGGGGGGCGGACAATGAGCAGTTCTTC.

This clonotype occurred a few times. The chain carries TRBV5-1 and TRBJ2-5; TRBD1 matches at 7 bases. V was pared by 4 bases and J by 0 bases, with 15 bases of the junction left unmatched. Germline V gives CDR1 SGHRS, CDR2 YFSETQ. The CDR3 length is 18 residues. CDR3 amino acids: CASSPGQKILEYQETQYF. CDR3 bases: TGCGCCAGCAGCCCGGGACAGAAAATCCTAGAGTACCAAGAGACCCAGTACTTC.

V usage is TRBV5-1 and J usage is TRBJ2-3; 10 bases fit TRBD1. The CDR3 extends over 13 amino acids. The V gene end was trimmed by 4 bases and the J gene end by 6 bases; junction bases not matched to a gene: 2. The germline V gene encodes CDR1 SGHRS and CDR2 YFSETQ. The CDR3 sequence: CASSRTGGDTQYF. DNA of the CDR3: TGCGCCAGCAGCCGGACAGGGGGGGATACGCAGTATTTT.